What follows are 26 T cell receptor beta chains derived from one specimen sequenced in a study of cytomegalovirus exposure and HLA in healthy donors. The PCR contained 60 Vbeta and 13 Jbeta primers. Sequencing used immunoSEQ multiplex PCR; TCRdb keeps in-frame clones, though not all of them. The sample has tens of thousands of clones, about 72% seen once; the top ten hold 2.1%. The sample comprised PBMCs. Source of these receptors: a young man in good health and CMV-seronegative.

The rearrangement joins TRBV30 to TRBJ1-3, with D uncertain. Trimming shortened V by 4 bases and J by 1 base, and 8 bases separated the two germline ends. The CDR3 is 13 residues long. Germline V lookup: CDR1 GTSNPN, CDR2 SVGIG (reference sequence). The CDR3 sequence is CAWTHFSGNTIYF. CDR3 coding DNA: TGTGCCTGGACCCATTTTTCTGGAAACACCATATATTTT. The whole variable domain, remainder taken from reference TRBV30 and TRBJ1-3, is SQTIHQWPATLVQPVGSPLSLECTVEGTSNPNLYWYRQAAGRGLQLLFYSVGIGQISSEVPQNLSASRPQDRQFILSSKKLLLSDSGFYLCAWTHFSGNTIYFGEGSWLTVV.

This clone was seen only a few times. V gene TRBV4-2 combines with J gene TRBJ2-1; tentatively, D is TRBD1 (5 bases). Germline values: CDR1 LGHNA, CDR2 YNFKEQ. Trimming left V 4 bases short and J 0 bases short, with 13 bases between. The CDR3 is made up of 16 amino acids. The CDR3 sequence: CASSLQAGSSYNEQFF. The CDR3 region has the DNA TGTGCCAGCAGCCTACAGGCAGGTTCCTCCTACAATGAGCAGTTCTTC.

The rearrangement joins TRBV5-1 to TRBJ2-7; possible D gene TRBD1, 6 bases. V was trimmed by 7 bases and J by 1 base, leaving 15 bases between them. CDR3 length: 14 residues. Germline CDR1 and CDR2: SGHRS and YFSETQ. The CDR3 here is CASRQTTGSYEQYF. The CDR3 DNA sequence: TGCGCCAGCCGGCAGACTACAGGGTCCTACGAGCAGTACTTC.

This chain connects TRBV27 to TRBJ2-1; 9 bases are shared with TRBD1. Germline V CDR1 and CDR2: MNHEY, SMNVEV (reference sequence). With 4 bases clipped from V and 5 bases from J, the junction kept 3 bases outside the gene matches. The CDR3 totals 14 residues. The CDR3 spells CASSSGTGHNEQFF. The CDR3, as DNA: TGTGCCAGCAGTTCCGGGACAGGGCACAATGAGCAGTTCTTC.

The rearrangement joins TRBV7-2 to TRBJ2-1; the D is unclear. There are 13 residues in the CDR3. V shed 4 bases and J shed 7 bases, with 11 bases lying between them. Germline CDR1 and CDR2: SGHTA and FQGNSA. This chain's CDR3 is CASSSEVINEQFF. DNA for the CDR3: TGTGCCAGCAGCTCCGAGGTGATAAATGAGCAGTTCTTC.

The V and J genes are TRBV11-2 and TRBJ1-6; D is possibly TRBD1 (6 bases). CDR1 is SGHAT, CDR2 FQNNGV, per germline. The CDR3 has 17 residues. V was cut by 5 bases and J by 7 bases, with 21 bases left in between. The CDR3: CASSQDLTGLGNSPLHF. The CDR3 coding sequence is TGTGCCAGCAGCCAGGACCTAACAGGGCTGGGAAATTCACCCCTCCACTTT. The full variable domain, in which reference TRBV11-2 and TRBJ1-6 provide the parts outside the CDR3, is EAGVAQSPRYKIIEKRQSVAFWCNPISGHATLYWYQQILGQGPKLLIQFQNNGVVDDSQLPKDRFSAERLKGVDSTLKIQPAKLEDSAVYLCASSQDLTGLGNSPLHFGNGTRLTVT.

The V call is TRBV10-3, the J call TRBJ2-1; 14 bases match TRBD2. The CDR3 is 13 residues long. Germline loops: CDR1 ENHRY, CDR2 SYGVKD. J lost 8 bases, V lost 9 bases, and 3 bases had no gene match. CDR3 in DNA: TGTGCCATAGGGACTAGCGGGAGTGATGAGCAGTTCTTC. This sequence encodes CAIGTSGSDEQFF.

V gene TRBV4-2 combines with J gene TRBJ1-1; D not certain. The CDR3 consists of 14 residues. Germline lookup yields CDR1 LGHNA and CDR2 YNFKEQ. Trimming took off 1 base at V and 4 bases at J, with 10 bases between the two ends. CDR3 in amino acids: CASSQVTPGTEAFF. The CDR3 nucleotides read TGTGCCAGCAGCCAAGTGACCCCGGGCACTGAAGCTTTCTTT.

CDR3 region: CASSWTGMGNQPQHF. DNA of the CDR3: TGTGCCAGCAGCTGGACAGGGATGGGCAATCAGCCCCAGCATTTT. The chain recombines TRBV7-2 with TRBJ1-5; 8 bases are a match to TRBD1. The CDR3 extends over 15 amino acids. The germline V gene encodes CDR1 SGHTA and CDR2 FQGNSA. Trimming at V came to 4 bases and at J to 2 bases, leaving 4 bases not matched to a gene.

The chain couples TRBV30 to TRBJ2-3, with 10 bases identical to TRBD1. Germline-derived CDR1 and CDR2 are GTSNPN and SVGIG (reference sequence). The junction had 3 bases not matched to a gene; V was cut back by 1 base and J by 2 bases. The CDR3 covers 15 residues. CDR3 sequence: CAWSDGTGVTDTQYF. CDR3 nucleotide sequence: TGTGCCTGGAGTGATGGGACAGGGGTCACAGATACGCAGTATTTT.

This clone has just a few counts. The chain carries TRBV11-2 and TRBJ2-3; D ambiguous. The CDR3 extends over 13 amino acids. Germline-derived CDR1 and CDR2 are SGHAT and FQNNGV. Trimming removed 8 bases at V and 0 bases at J, with 9 bases between. CDR3: CASQTRSTDTQYF. The CDR3 nucleotides read TGTGCCAGCCAGACTCGTAGCACAGATACGCAGTATTTT.

Only a few counts were recorded for this clone. The chain recombines TRBV7-6 with TRBJ2-5, with 11 nucleotides matching TRBD1. Per the germline V gene, CDR1 is SGHVS and CDR2 is FNYEAQ. The CDR3 is 14 amino acids. V trimming: 3 bases; J trimming: 4 bases; junction bases outside the gene matches: 1. CDR3 nucleotides: TGTGCCAGCAGCTTCGGGACAGGGGGAGAGACCCAGTACTTC. Protein: CASSFGTGGETQYF.

This clone appeared once. The rearrangement links TRBV6-4 to TRBJ2-2, with TRBD2 matching over 10 bases. CDR1 and CDR2 from the germline V gene are MRHNA and SNTAGT. The CDR3 runs to 16 residues. The V gene end was trimmed by 4 bases and the J gene end by 3 bases; junction bases not matched to a gene: 5. Written as DNA, the CDR3 is TGTGCCAGCAGTGTTGCTAGCGGGAGAGACACCGGGGAGCTGTTTTTT. It specifies CASSVASGRDTGELFF.

Only a few counts were recorded for this clone. This CDR3 is CASSLNPWTGTYEQYF. The CDR3 DNA reads TGTGCCAGCAGCTTGAACCCCTGGACAGGGACCTACGAGCAGTACTTC. This chain links TRBV5-6 with TRBJ2-7; the match to TRBD1 covers 8 bases. This CDR3 region has 16 residues. Germline CDR1 SGHDT, CDR2 YYEEEE. The V segment lost 1 base and the J segment 2 bases; nucleotides outside the gene matches: 8.

This clone appeared a single time. J is TRBJ2-2 and V is TRBV9; D remains unclear. The germline gives CDR1 SGDLS, CDR2 YYNGEE. Between the trimmed V and J ends, which lost 4 bases and 7 bases, there was a span of 11 bases. This CDR3 is 13 amino acids long. The CDR3 DNA is TGTGCCAGCAGCTCATCAACGGTCGGGGAGCTGTTTTTT. It encodes CASSSSTVGELFF.

The chain employs TRBV9 and TRBJ1-1, with a tentative D call TRBD1 (5 bases). The germline V gene has CDR1 SGDLS and CDR2 YYNGEE. Trimming removed 3 bases from V and 4 bases from J, with 7 bases in between. This CDR3 has 12 amino acids. The CDR3 region is CASSAGGTEAFF. The CDR3 region has the DNA TGTGCCAGCAGCGCCGGGGGCACTGAAGCTTTCTTT.

This chain joins TRBV6-5 and TRBJ1-5; TRBD1 matches at 8 bases. Trimming removed 4 bases from V and 6 bases from J; junction bases left unmatched: 8. In germline, CDR1 is MNHEY, CDR2 SVGAGI. The CDR3 loop spans 15 amino acids. Here the CDR3 reads CASSSVDRDSQPQHF. In DNA, the CDR3 is TGTGCCAGCAGTTCCGTGGACAGGGATAGTCAGCCCCAGCATTTT.

The chain uses TRBV25-1 and TRBJ2-5, with 10 bases aligning to TRBD2. The CDR3 has 15 amino acids. The germline V gene has CDR1 MGHDK and CDR2 SYGVNS. J gave up 0 bases and V 6 bases, and 4 bases lay outside the gene matches. The DNA for the CDR3 is TGTGCCAGCAGAGCAGCGGGAGGGTACCAAGAGACCCAGTACTTC. It yields the protein CASRAAGGYQETQYF.

The V call is TRBV6-1, the J call TRBJ2-7, with D possibly matching TRBD1 (7 bases). The ends were cut back, 7 bases at V and 2 bases at J, with 12 bases in the middle. Germline CDR1 reads MNHNS; CDR2 reads SASEGT. The CDR3 spans 13 residues. The CDR3 bases are TGTGCCAGCACCACAGGGGAGGCCTACGAGCAGTACTTC. Amino acids: CASTTGEAYEQYF.

The sample holds a few counts of this clone. The chain combines TRBV5-8 with TRBJ1-1; the D is unclear. The CDR3 loop spans 14 amino acids. Trimming left V 3 bases short and J 1 base short, with 10 bases between. The V gene's germline CDR1 is SGHTS and CDR2 YDEGEE. CDR3 amino acids: CASSYRPKNTEAFF. In DNA form, the CDR3 reads TGTGCCAGCAGCTACAGACCGAAGAACACTGAAGCTTTCTTT.

V usage is TRBV30 and J usage is TRBJ1-3, with D hard to call. The V gene's germline CDR1 is GTSNPN and CDR2 SVGIG (reference sequence). This CDR3 spans 16 amino acids. Trimming removed 2 bases at V and 0 bases at J, with 14 bases between. For the CDR3, the DNA is TGTGCCTGGAGTTTCGTCCGCAGTTACTCTGGAAACACCATATATTTT. Encoded protein: CAWSFVRSYSGNTIYF. Full variable domain (rest looked up from reference TRBV30 and TRBJ1-3): SQTIHQWPATLVQPVGSPLSLECTVEGTSNPNLYWYRQAAGRGLQLLFYSVGIGQISSEVPQNLSASRPQDRQFILSSKKLLLSDSGFYLCAWSFVRSYSGNTIYFGEGSWLTVV.

The gene calls are TRBV7-9 and TRBJ1-4; 7 bases fit TRBD1. CDR3 size: 14 residues. J gave up 8 bases and V 5 bases, and 8 bases lay outside the gene matches. The germline V gene encodes CDR1 SEHNR and CDR2 FQNEAQ (reference sequence). The chain's CDR3 is CASSLDREREKLFF. CDR3 coding DNA: TGTGCCAGCAGCCTCGACAGGGAAAGGGAAAAACTGTTTTTT.

For this clone: This sample also contains other DNA sequences that code for the same CDR3. V gene TRBV7-3 combines with J gene TRBJ1-1, with D uncertain. V was trimmed by 2 bases and J by 1 base, leaving 8 bases between them. The germline V gene encodes CDR1 SGHTA and CDR2 FQGTGA. CDR3 size: 14 residues. CDR3 in amino acids: CASSLSGPNTEAFF. The CDR3 DNA follows: TGTGCCAGCAGCTTATCTGGCCCGAACACTGAAGCTTTCTTT.

This clone was seen once. The chain recombines TRBV4-3 with TRBJ2-7; 12 nucleotides align to TRBD1. Per germline, CDR1 LGHNA and CDR2 YSLEER. J was trimmed by 0 bases and V by 0 bases; bases with no gene match: 6. CDR3 length: 18 residues. CDR3 loop: CASSQEWGQGAFSYEQYF. As DNA, the CDR3 is TGCGCCAGCAGCCAAGAGTGGGGACAGGGGGCGTTCTCCTACGAGCAGTACTTC.

The table lists this clone with a count of one. One end of the junction does not line up with germline, which may come from a read error. This rearrangement joins TRBV7-9 to TRBJ1-4; a possible D gene is TRBD1 (5 bases). The CDR3 spans 14 residues. Per germline, CDR1 SEHNR and CDR2 FQNEAQ (reference sequence). The CDR3 region has the DNA TGTTCCAGCAGGTCGGGGGAATCTAAAGAAAAACTGTTTTTT. Translation gives CSSRSGESKEKLFF. The whole variable domain, filled in from reference TRBV7-9 and TRBJ1-4, reads DTGVSQNPRHKITKRGQNVTFRCDPISEHNRLYWYRQTLGQGPEFLTYFQNEAQLEKSRLLSDRFSAERPKGSFSTLEIQRTEQGDSAMYLCSSRSGESKEKLFFGSGTQLSVL.

The chain employs TRBV28 and TRBJ1-1, with D possibly TRBD1 on 6 matching bases. In germline, CDR1 is MDHEN, CDR2 SYDVKM. The V gene lost 2 bases and the J gene lost 1 base, with 8 bases spanning the gap. This CDR3 contains 14 residues. In nucleotides, the CDR3 is TGTGCCAGCAGTTTACGGACAGAGAACACTGAAGCTTTCTTT. Translated: CASSLRTENTEAFF.